This TCR beta chain originates from a study of blood T cell repertoires in COVID-19. CDR3 length equals 16 residues. With 4 bases clipped from V and 3 bases from J, the junction kept 5 bases outside the gene matches. Germline V gene sequence: CDR1 LNHDA, CDR2 SQIVND (reference sequence). Profiling relied on immunoSEQ multiplex PCR, and the TCRdb table lists in-frame clones only, not all of them. The table lists over 150,000 clones, 85% to 90% of them singletons. This clone appeared once. V is TRBV19 and J is TRBJ2-1, with TRBD2 identical over 11 bases. This clonotype was obtained from a man over 45 with active or convalescent COVID-19. What was sequenced was peripheral blood. CDR3 sequence: CASSTLAGGRYNEQFF. The CDR3 coding sequence is TGTGCCAGTAGTACCTTAGCGGGGGGGCGCTACAATGAGCAGTTCTTC. Supplemented by reference TRBV19 and TRBJ2-1, the full variable domain reads DGGITQSPKYLFRKEGQNVTLSCEQNLNHDAMYWYRQDPGQGLRLIYYSQIVNDFQKGDIAEGYSVSREKKESFPLTVTSAQKNPTAFYLCASSTLAGGRYNEQFFGPGTRLTVL.